The subject of this entry is one TCR beta chain. This specimen belongs to a study of blood T cell repertoires in COVID-19. Study overall: PBMCs, B-cell-depleted T cells, or T cells were the source of the cDNA or gDNA that made up the material.

Profiling relied on immunoSEQ multiplex PCR, and the TCRdb table lists in-frame clones only, not all of them. The repertoire holds 150,000 to 200,000 clones, with more than 80% as singletons. Cohorts were determined from participant-reported clinical history. All recovered Cohort 3 donors got two negative PCRs, got clearance, or saw symptom resolution. The sequence was obtained from a man aged 45-65 years who had recovered from COVID-19. The sequenced sample was PBMCs or T cells enriched from blood (not recorded which).

CDR3 coding DNA: TGTGCCATCAGGGAGGAGAGGGTATCCGGAAACACCATATATTTT. This codes for CAIREERVSGNTIYF. This chain joins TRBV10-3 and TRBJ1-3; D not certain. The germline CDR1 and CDR2 sequences are ENHRY and SYGVKD. The CDR3 has 15 residues. Between the trimmed V and J ends, which lost 6 bases and 4 bases, there was a span of 16 bases.